The T cell receptor (beta chain) described here comes from a study of shared clonotypes between healthy human individuals. Points from the study as a whole: It was the few donors that limited the genetic and exposure-history diversity represented. Incompleteness in sorted-subset sequencing, despite large depth, was shown by rarefaction. Sampling included only blood; tissue repertoires likely differ.

Clones were read by immunoSEQ multiplex PCR, and TCRdb kept only the in-frame ones, dropping some. The data contain roughly 2,300,000 clones, 80% to 95% of them seen just once; the ten biggest clones take up more than 0.35%. About this clone itself: Its antigen remains unknown.

The CDR3 totals 14 residues. Germline V gene lookup returns CDR1 SGHRS and CDR2 YFSETQ. V was shortened by 0 bases and J by 4 bases, with 11 bases between the two germline ends. This TCR derives from a man in his late teens or twenties in good health. Some clones in this sample may be carry-over from other donors' samples. The material sequenced was naive CD4+ T cells from PBMCs. Subset here: CD45RA+ positively selected. The chain uses TRBV5-1 and TRBJ2-7; D is possibly TRBD1 (6 bases). The CDR3 DNA reads as TGCGCCAGCAGCTTGGAGGGGGTCTGGTACGAGCAGTACTTC. Residues: CASSLEGVWYEQYF.